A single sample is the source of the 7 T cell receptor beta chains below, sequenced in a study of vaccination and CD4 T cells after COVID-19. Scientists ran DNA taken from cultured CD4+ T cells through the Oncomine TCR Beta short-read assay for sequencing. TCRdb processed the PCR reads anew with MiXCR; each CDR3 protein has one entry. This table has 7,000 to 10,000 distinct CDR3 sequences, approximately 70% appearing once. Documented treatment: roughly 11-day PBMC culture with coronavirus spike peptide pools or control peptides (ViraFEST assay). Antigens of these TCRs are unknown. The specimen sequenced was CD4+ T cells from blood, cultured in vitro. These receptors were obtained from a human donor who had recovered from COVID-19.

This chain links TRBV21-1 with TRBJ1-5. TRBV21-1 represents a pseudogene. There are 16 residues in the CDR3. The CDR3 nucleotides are TGTGCCAGCAGCAAAGGGGGGGGGATGGGAGGACAGCCCCAGCATTTT. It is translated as CASSKGGGMGGQPQHF.

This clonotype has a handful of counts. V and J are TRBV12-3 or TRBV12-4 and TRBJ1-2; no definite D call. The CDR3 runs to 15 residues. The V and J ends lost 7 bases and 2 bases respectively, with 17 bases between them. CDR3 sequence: CASTHSRLLNYGYTF. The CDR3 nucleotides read TGTGCCAGCACCCATTCACGTCTGCTGAACTATGGCTACACCTTC.

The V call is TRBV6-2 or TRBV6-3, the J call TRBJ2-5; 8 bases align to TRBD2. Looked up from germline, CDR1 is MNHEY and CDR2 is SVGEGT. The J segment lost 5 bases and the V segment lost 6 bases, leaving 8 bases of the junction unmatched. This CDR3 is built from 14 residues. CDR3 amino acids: CASRPRGAGETQYF. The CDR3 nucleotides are TGTGCCAGCAGACCGCGGGGGGCGGGGGAGACCCAGTACTTC.

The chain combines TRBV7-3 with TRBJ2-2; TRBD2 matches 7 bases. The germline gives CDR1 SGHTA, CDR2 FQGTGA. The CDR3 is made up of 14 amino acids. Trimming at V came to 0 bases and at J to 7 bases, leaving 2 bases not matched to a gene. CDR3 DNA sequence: TGTGCCAGCAGCTTAACGGAGCGGGGCGGGGAGCTGTTTTTT. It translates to CASSLTERGGELFF.

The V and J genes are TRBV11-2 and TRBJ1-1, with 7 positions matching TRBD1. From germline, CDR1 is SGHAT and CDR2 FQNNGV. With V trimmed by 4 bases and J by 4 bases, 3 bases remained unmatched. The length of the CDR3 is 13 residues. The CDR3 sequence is CASSWTGGTEAFF. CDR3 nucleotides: TGTGCCAGCAGCTGGACAGGAGGCACTGAAGCTTTCTTT.

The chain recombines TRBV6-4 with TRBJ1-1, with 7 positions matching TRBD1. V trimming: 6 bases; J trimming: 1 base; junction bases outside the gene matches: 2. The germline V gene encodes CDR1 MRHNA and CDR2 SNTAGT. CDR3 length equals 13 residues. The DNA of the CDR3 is TGTGCCAGCAGCCGGACAGGGAACACTGAAGCTTTCTTT. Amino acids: CASSRTGNTEAFF.

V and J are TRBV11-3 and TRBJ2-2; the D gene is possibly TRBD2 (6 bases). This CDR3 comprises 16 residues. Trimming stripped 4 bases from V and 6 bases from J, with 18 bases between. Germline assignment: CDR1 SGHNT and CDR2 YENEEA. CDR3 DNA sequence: TGTGCCAGCAGCTCCCCCGGGGCGGCGGGGTCCGGGGAGCTGTTTTTT. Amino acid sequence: CASSSPGAAGSGELFF.